Listed here are 31 T cell receptor beta chains from one sample, sequenced in a study of cytomegalovirus exposure and HLA in healthy donors. Assay used: immunoSEQ multiplex PCR; TCRdb lists only in-frame clones, some missing. The repertoire holds some 130,000 clones, with approximately 82% as singletons. Sample: PBMCs. These receptors all come from a man aged 25 to 40 in good health and CMV-seropositive.

The chain recombines TRBV5-4 with TRBJ2-7, with a possible D match to TRBD2 (5 bases). Germline V gives CDR1 SGHNT, CDR2 YYREEE (reference sequence). The CDR3 runs 15 residues. V lost 0 bases and J 6 bases, leaving 16 bases between the germline ends. CDR3 DNA: TGTGCCAGCAGCTTGGCCGGAGGACCCTTGGGCGAGCAGTACTTC. This sequence encodes CASSLAGGPLGEQYF. Supplemented by reference TRBV5-4 and TRBJ2-7, the full variable domain reads ETGVTQSPTHLIKTRGQQVTLRCSSQSGHNTVSWYQQALGQGPQFIFQYYREEENGRGNFPPRFSGLQFPNYSSELNVNALELDDSALYLCASSLAGGPLGEQYFGPGTRLTVT.

The rearrangement links TRBV27 to TRBJ2-7; TRBD1 aligns across 7 bases. Germline CDR1 MNHEY, CDR2 SMNVEV (reference sequence). The CDR3 has 15 residues. V shed 6 bases, J shed 3 bases, and the junction held 11 bases outside the gene matches. CDR3 amino acids: CASRPAGRGLYEQYF. The CDR3 DNA sequence: TGTGCCAGCAGACCGGCGGGTAGGGGGCTCTACGAGCAGTACTTC.

J is TRBJ2-2 and V is TRBV6-1, with TRBD1 matching over 8 bases. The CDR3 is made up of 14 amino acids. Germline assignment: CDR1 MNHNS and CDR2 SASEGT. The V gene end was trimmed by 6 bases and the J gene end by 5 bases; junction bases not matched to a gene: 5. The CDR3 DNA sequence: TGTGCCAGCAGAAGGACAGGGCAGACCGGGGAGCTGTTTTTT. This gives the protein CASRRTGQTGELFF.

The J gene is TRBJ2-7, the V gene TRBV7-8, with 9 bases that match TRBD1. The CDR3 runs 15 residues. V was clipped by 5 bases and J by 7 bases; unmatched bases: 12. Germline V gene sequence: CDR1 SGHVS, CDR2 FQNEAQ. The CDR3 loop is CASSTTGTGTDEQYF. The CDR3 coding sequence is TGTGCCAGCAGCACAACCGGGACAGGGACCGATGAGCAGTACTTC.

The J gene is TRBJ1-1, the V gene TRBV5-4; D gene ambiguous. CDR3 length: 13 residues. Germline CDR1 and CDR2: SGHNT and YYREEE (reference sequence). V was cut by 4 bases and J by 4 bases, with 11 bases left in between. CDR3 sequence: CASSQVAGTEAFF. CDR3 DNA: TGTGCCAGCAGCCAAGTGGCGGGCACTGAAGCTTTCTTT.

DNA for the CDR3: TGTGCCCTCCGGGACAGGGCAACCGGGGAGCTGTTTTTT. Translating it yields CALRDRATGELFF. The chain employs TRBV11-2 and TRBJ2-2; 9 nucleotides match TRBD1. Germline CDR1 is SGHAT and CDR2 is FQNNGV. This CDR3 has 13 residues. Trimming at V came to 11 bases and at J to 5 bases, leaving 6 bases not matched to a gene.

The rearrangement links TRBV7-2 to TRBJ2-1, with TRBD2 matching over 8 bases. The CDR3 covers 16 residues. J gave up 4 bases and V 1 base, and 6 bases lay outside the gene matches. Looked up from germline, CDR1 is SGHTA and CDR2 is FQGNSA. CDR3 region: CASSLDALAGYNEQFF. CDR3 DNA: TGTGCCAGCAGCTTAGATGCGTTAGCGGGATACAATGAGCAGTTCTTC.

This chain links TRBV7-2 with TRBJ1-4; 10 bases are a match to TRBD1. The germline V gene has CDR1 SGHTA and CDR2 FQGNSA. V was pared by 5 bases and J by 0 bases, with 9 bases of the junction left unmatched. This CDR3 comprises 18 residues. The CDR3 DNA sequence: TGTGCCAGCAGCCCGCGGACAGGGGGACTCCCAACTAATGAAAAACTGTTTTTT. Protein product: CASSPRTGGLPTNEKLFF.

The CDR3 protein is CASTEGRGWADTQYF. DNA for the CDR3: TGTGCCAGCACCGAGGGCCGAGGATGGGCAGATACGCAGTATTTT. This chain connects TRBV7-2 to TRBJ2-3, with TRBD2 as a possible D gene (5 bases). There are 15 residues in the CDR3. Trimming removed 7 bases at V and 4 bases at J, with 18 bases between. Germline CDR1 SGHTA, CDR2 FQGNSA.

The chain is built from TRBV5-4 and TRBJ1-2; no clear D gene. The CDR3 has 15 amino acids. V was cut by 3 bases and J by 0 bases, with 12 bases left in between. In germline, CDR1 is SGHNT, CDR2 YYREEE (reference sequence). CDR3 nucleotide sequence: TGTGCCAGCAGCTCCGCCGGAGGAGCTAACTATGGCTACACCTTC. Its translation is CASSSAGGANYGYTF.

The chain joins TRBV5-1 to TRBJ1-1; no reliable D call. The CDR3 is made up of 16 amino acids. The germline gives CDR1 SGHRS, CDR2 YFSETQ. V was trimmed by 4 bases and J by 0 bases, leaving 16 bases between them. The CDR3 here is CASSATGAVLNTEAFF. The CDR3 DNA is TGCGCCAGCAGCGCTACGGGTGCAGTCTTGAACACTGAAGCTTTCTTT.

The rearrangement links TRBV4-2 to TRBJ2-2, with 9 bases lining up with TRBD2. The CDR3 sequence is 17 residues long. Germline CDR1 reads LGHNA; CDR2 reads YNFKEQ. The junction had 3 bases not matched to a gene; V was cut back by 0 bases and J by 1 base. The CDR3 loop is CASSQELAGVNTGELFF. The CDR3 coding sequence is TGTGCCAGCAGCCAAGAACTAGCGGGTGTGAACACCGGGGAGCTGTTTTTT.

This chain connects TRBV29-1 to TRBJ2-1; 14 bases agree with TRBD2. The length of the CDR3 is 17 residues. Germline CDR1 reads SQVTM; CDR2 reads ANQGSEA. V shed 6 bases, J shed 2 bases, and the junction held 9 bases outside the gene matches. The CDR3 region has the DNA TGCAGCGTGGCGGGACTAGCGGGAGCGGGGCCCTACAATGAGCAGTTCTTC. Its protein product is CSVAGLAGAGPYNEQFF.

This chain uses TRBV18 with TRBJ2-7, with D hard to call. V was clipped by 0 bases and J by 0 bases, with 6 bases between them. Germline V gene sequence: CDR1 KGHSH, CDR2 LQKENI. The CDR3 is 14 amino acids. The CDR3 loop reads CASSPPANSYEQYF. The CDR3 DNA reads as TGTGCCAGCTCACCACCGGCCAACTCCTACGAGCAGTACTTC.

The rearrangement links TRBV6-5 to TRBJ1-5, with D uncertain. Germline-derived CDR1 and CDR2 are MNHEY and SVGAGI. This CDR3 has 13 amino acids. The ends were cut back, 2 bases at V and 3 bases at J, with 5 bases in the middle. The CDR3 is CASSYEFNQPQHF. CDR3 DNA sequence: TGTGCCAGCAGTTACGAGTTCAATCAGCCCCAGCATTTT.

The rearrangement links TRBV7-9 to TRBJ1-1; D call uncertain. The CDR3 is 12 amino acids. Germline V gene sequence: CDR1 SEHNR, CDR2 FQNEAQ (reference sequence). V was clipped by 4 bases and J by 4 bases, with 7 bases between them. CDR3 amino acids: CASSSRITEAFF. The CDR3 region has the DNA TGTGCCAGCAGCTCCCGTATCACTGAAGCTTTCTTT. The full variable domain, rest sourced from reference TRBV7-9 and TRBJ1-1, is DTGVSQNPRHKITKRGQNVTFRCDPISEHNRLYWYRQTLGQGPEFLTYFQNEAQLEKSRLLSDRFSAERPKGSFSTLEIQRTEQGDSAMYLCASSSRITEAFFGQGTRLTVV.

The V gene is TRBV6-5, the J gene TRBJ1-1, with D hard to call. CDR3 length equals 14 residues. V gave up 3 bases and J gave up 5 bases, with 13 bases separating them. Germline loops: CDR1 MNHEY, CDR2 SVGAGI. CDR3 in amino acids: CASSYGPRRTEAFF. The CDR3 bases are TGTGCCAGCAGTTATGGTCCCCGGCGGACTGAAGCTTTCTTT.

This clone is a singleton in its sample. The rearrangement links TRBV5-4 to TRBJ1-1; 12 nucleotides align to TRBD1. The CDR3 is 15 residues long. J lost 6 bases, V lost 3 bases, and 6 bases had no gene match. Looked up from germline, CDR1 is SGHNT and CDR2 is YYREEE (reference sequence). For the CDR3, the DNA is TGTGCCAGCAGCTCGGGGGGGACAGGGGGCGCTGAAGCTTTCTTT. Translation gives CASSSGGTGGAEAFF.

V gene TRBV30 combines with J gene TRBJ2-7; D is ambiguous. CDR1 and CDR2 from the germline V gene are GTSNPN and SVGIG (reference sequence). V was trimmed by 2 bases and J by 2 bases, leaving 10 bases between them. This CDR3 has 13 amino acids. CDR3 in amino acids: CAWSNSPAYEQYF. CDR3 sequence (DNA): TGTGCCTGGAGTAACAGTCCAGCCTACGAGCAGTACTTC.

This sequence joins TRBV7-2 and TRBJ1-5; perhaps TRBD1 as D (6 bases). Trimming shortened V by 5 bases and J by 4 bases, and 15 bases separated the two germline ends. Germline V gene data show CDR1 as SGHTA and CDR2 as FQGNSA. CDR3 length: 15 amino acids. The chain's CDR3 is CASSPRGGRNQPQHF. The CDR3 DNA reads as TGTGCCAGCAGCCCGAGGGGGGGCCGAAATCAGCCCCAGCATTTT.

The chain is built from TRBV2 and TRBJ1-2; 7 positions agree with TRBD1. CDR1 is SNHLY, CDR2 FYNNEI, per germline. CDR3 length: 15 amino acids. Unmatched junction bases numbered 7, after V lost 2 bases and J lost 4 bases. In DNA, the CDR3 is TGTGCCAGCAGTGAATGGGACAGTGACATCTATGGCTACACCTTC. Protein sequence: CASSEWDSDIYGYTF.

This clone was seen just once. The chain carries TRBV5-6 and TRBJ1-2, with D perhaps matching TRBD1 (5 bases). V lost 5 bases and J 3 bases, leaving 14 bases between the germline ends. The CDR3 loop spans 14 amino acids. The V gene's germline CDR1 is SGHDT and CDR2 YYEEEE. The CDR3 nucleotides read TGTGCCAGCAGTGCGCGGGGCGTTGACTATGGCTACACCTTC. Its translation is CASSARGVDYGYTF.

The J gene is TRBJ1-5, the V gene TRBV6-5; a weak D match, TRBD1 (6 bases). From germline, CDR1 is MNHEY and CDR2 SVGAGI. V was pared by 5 bases and J by 7 bases, with 12 bases between. The CDR3 has 13 amino acids. The CDR3 nucleotides are TGTGCCAGCAGTCCCCAGGGGTACCAGCCCCAGCATTTT. Translation gives CASSPQGYQPQHF.

This sequence joins TRBV11-2 and TRBJ2-1; D call uncertain. The V gene lost 2 bases and the J gene lost 8 bases, with 16 bases spanning the gap. This CDR3 region has 15 residues. Germline-derived CDR1 and CDR2 are SGHAT and FQNNGV. The CDR3 nucleotides read TGTGCCAGCAGCTTAAGTGCGGCAGTTCTCGATGAGCAGTTCTTC. This sequence encodes CASSLSAAVLDEQFF. The variable domain in full, with the rest retrieved from reference TRBV11-2 and TRBJ2-1, is EAGVAQSPRYKIIEKRQSVAFWCNPISGHATLYWYQQILGQGPKLLIQFQNNGVVDDSQLPKDRFSAERLKGVDSTLKIQPAKLEDSAVYLCASSLSAAVLDEQFFGPGTRLTVL.

The chain joins TRBV11-3 to TRBJ2-7; 7 bases agree with TRBD2. The CDR3 length is 15 residues. V lost 0 bases and J lost 6; bases outside the gene matches: 8. The germline V gene encodes CDR1 SGHNT and CDR2 YENEEA. The CDR3 DNA reads as TGTGCCAGCAGCTTAGACGCCCAGGGAGGGGCCGAGCAGTACTTC. This translates into CASSLDAQGGAEQYF.

This clone was seen only a few times. The rearrangement joins TRBV30 to TRBJ1-5, with D perhaps matching TRBD1 (6 bases). There are 13 residues in the CDR3. CDR1 is GTSNPN, CDR2 SVGIG, per germline (reference sequence). The ends were cut back, 5 bases at V and 3 bases at J, with 11 bases in the middle. CDR3 in amino acids: CAWATGLNQPQHF. The CDR3 region has the DNA TGTGCCTGGGCGACAGGCCTCAATCAGCCCCAGCATTTT.

This rearrangement joins TRBV6-5 to TRBJ2-7, with 9 bases lining up with TRBD2. The CDR3 covers 14 residues. Trimming removed 0 bases from V and 3 bases from J; junction bases left unmatched: 0. The germline V gene encodes CDR1 MNHEY and CDR2 SVGAGI. The CDR3 sequence is CASSYSLAGYEQYF. DNA of the CDR3: TGTGCCAGCAGTTACTCACTAGCGGGCTACGAGCAGTACTTC.

The chain combines TRBV25-1 with TRBJ2-5; 12 positions agree with TRBD2. The CDR3 contains 17 residues. Per the germline V gene, CDR1 is MGHDK and CDR2 is SYGVNS. V lost 1 base, J lost 4 bases, and 7 bases stayed unmatched. The CDR3 nucleotides read TGTGCCAGCAGTGAATTTATGACTAGCGGGAGAGGAGAGACCCAGTACTTC. Residues: CASSEFMTSGRGETQYF.

The V gene is TRBV27, the J gene TRBJ1-4, with 7 positions matching TRBD1. Germline CDR1 reads MNHEY; CDR2 reads SMNVEV (reference sequence). The CDR3 is made up of 15 amino acids. J lost 1 base, V lost 7 bases, and 6 bases had no gene match. CDR3 in amino acids: CASKPPGGTNEKLFF. In DNA form, the CDR3 reads TGTGCCAGCAAACCACCAGGGGGAACTAATGAAAAACTGTTTTTT.

The V gene is TRBV6-1, the J gene TRBJ1-2; 8 nucleotides agree with TRBD1. The trim removed 4 bases at V and 8 bases at J, leaving 9 bases unmatched. Germline CDR1 reads MNHNS; CDR2 reads SASEGT. The CDR3 covers 14 residues. The CDR3, as DNA: TGTGCCAGCAGTGGAGACCGGGACAGGTACGGCTACACCTTC. Residues: CASSGDRDRYGYTF.

This chain joins TRBV9 and TRBJ2-1; 7 bases are a match to TRBD1. Germline V gene sequence: CDR1 SGDLS, CDR2 YYNGEE. The CDR3 is made up of 17 amino acids. Losses at the gene ends were 0 bases for V and 2 bases for J; bases not matched to a gene: 8. The DNA of the CDR3 is TGTGCCAGCAGCGTAGAGGGGGCTAGAATTGCCTACAATGAGCAGTTCTTC. Translated, it gives CASSVEGARIAYNEQFF.